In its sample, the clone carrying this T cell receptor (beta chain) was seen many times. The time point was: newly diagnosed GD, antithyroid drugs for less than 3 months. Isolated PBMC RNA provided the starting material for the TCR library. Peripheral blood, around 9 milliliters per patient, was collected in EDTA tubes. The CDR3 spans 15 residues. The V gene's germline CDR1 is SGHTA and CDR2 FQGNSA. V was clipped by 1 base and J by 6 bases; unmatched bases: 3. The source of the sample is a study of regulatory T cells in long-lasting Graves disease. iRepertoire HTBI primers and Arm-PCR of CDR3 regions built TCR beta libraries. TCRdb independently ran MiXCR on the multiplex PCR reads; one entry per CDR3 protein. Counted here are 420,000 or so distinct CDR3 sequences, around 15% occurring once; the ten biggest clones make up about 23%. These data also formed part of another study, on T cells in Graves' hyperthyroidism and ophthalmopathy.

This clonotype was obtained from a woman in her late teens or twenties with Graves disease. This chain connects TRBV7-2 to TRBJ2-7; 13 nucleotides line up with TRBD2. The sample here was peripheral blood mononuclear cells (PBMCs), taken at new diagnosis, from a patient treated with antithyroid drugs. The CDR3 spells CASSLGTSGSSEQYF. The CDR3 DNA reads TGTGCCAGCAGCTTAGGGACTAGCGGGAGTAGCGAGCAGTACTTC.